The 14 T cell receptor beta chains below come from one sample, sequenced in a study of beta chain features in type 1 diabetes. Study-wide results and limits: Shorter TCRB CDR3s, moderately but significantly so, were found in Type 1 diabetes patients in all four CD4+ subsets.

For these receptors, no antigen is known. Since all of the isolated RNA was reverse transcribed, expressed TCRB transcripts were what got sequenced. Measured with immunoSEQ multiplex PCR; TCRdb has only the in-frame clones, and not every one. The sample contains roughly 700,000 clones, around an eighth of which appear only once. Material for sequencing was naive CD4+ T cells from blood. Receptor source: a young man with type 1 diabetes.

V usage is TRBV18 and J usage is TRBJ1-5; D may be TRBD1 (6 bases). The CDR3 runs 15 residues. V lost 3 bases to trimming and J lost 6 bases, with 15 bases between them. Per germline, CDR1 KGHSH and CDR2 LQKENI. In nucleotides, the CDR3 is TGTGCCAGCTCACCGTTGGGGGGCGCGGGTCAGCCCCAGCATTTT. Its protein product is CASSPLGGAGQPQHF.

This clone was counted only a few times. CDR3 amino acids: CASSVAGTGTNSGANVLTF. CDR3 nucleotides: TGTGCCAGCAGCGTAGCGGGGACAGGGACGAACTCTGGGGCCAACGTCCTGACTTTC. The chain recombines TRBV9 with TRBJ2-6, with 9 bases matching TRBD1. This CDR3 region has 19 residues. CDR1 is SGDLS, CDR2 YYNGEE, per germline. V was clipped by 0 bases and J by 0 bases; unmatched bases: 7. Combining the CDR3 with reference TRBV9 and TRBJ2-6 gives the whole variable domain DSGVTQTPKHLITATGQRVTLRCSPRSGDLSVYWYQQSLDQGLQFLIQYYNGEERAKGNILERFSAQQFPDLHSELNLSSLELGDSALYFCASSVAGTGTNSGANVLTFGAGSRLTVL.

This clone was detected only a few times. The chain uses TRBV10-2 and TRBJ2-7; D is uncertain. V gave up 10 bases and J gave up 0 bases, with 16 bases separating them. The CDR3 length is 14 residues. CDR1 is WSHSY and CDR2 is SAAADI in the germline V gene. The CDR3 spells CATDPFGDSYEQYF. In nucleotides, the CDR3 is TGCGCCACAGACCCTTTTGGTGACTCCTACGAGCAGTACTTC.

The table lists this clone with a few counts. This CDR3 is CASSSGHSRANYGYTF. CDR3 in DNA: TGTGCCAGCAGCTCGGGACATTCGAGAGCTAACTATGGCTACACCTTC. V is TRBV5-4 and J is TRBJ1-2; maybe TRBD1 (6 bases). Germline V gene data show CDR1 as SGHNT and CDR2 as YYREEE (reference sequence). Trimming shortened V by 3 bases and J by 0 bases, and 15 bases separated the two germline ends. The CDR3 sequence is 16 residues long.

This clone was detected a few times. The V gene is TRBV20-1, the J gene TRBJ1-4; no definite D call. The CDR3 runs to 11 residues. Germline CDR1 and CDR2: DFQATT and SNEGSKA (reference sequence). Trimming took off 3 bases at V and 12 bases at J, with 11 bases between the two ends. CDR3 amino acids: CSASAGIELFF. The CDR3 nucleotides are TGCAGTGCTAGCGCGGGGATAGAACTGTTTTTT.

This clone was counted a few times. An end of the junction differs from the germline gene, which may be a read error. This chain links TRBV5-6 with TRBJ2-4; tentatively, D is TRBD1 (6 bases). Germline lookup yields CDR1 SGHDT and CDR2 YYEEEE. The CDR3 has 11 residues. The chain's CDR3 is CASSYRAVKPF. In DNA, the CDR3 is TGTGCCAGCAGCTACAGGGCAGTGAAGCCCTTC.

The chain has TRBV29-1 and TRBJ1-6; no clear D gene. V shed 6 bases and J shed 7 bases, with 13 bases lying between them. The CDR3 contains 13 residues. Germline loops: CDR1 SQVTM, CDR2 ANQGSEA. The CDR3 bases are TGCAGCGTCCGATTGGGCGAGAATTCACCCCTCCACTTT. It is translated as CSVRLGENSPLHF.

This clone was recorded a few times. J is TRBJ1-5 and V is TRBV9, with 8 positions matching TRBD1. This CDR3 contains 15 residues. The ends lost 0 bases at V and 4 bases at J; junction bases unmatched: 3. The germline V gene encodes CDR1 SGDLS and CDR2 YYNGEE. CDR3 in amino acids: CASSVGTGWNQPQHF. The CDR3 DNA reads TGTGCCAGCAGCGTAGGGACAGGGTGGAATCAGCCCCAGCATTTT. The variable domain in full, completed from reference TRBV9 and TRBJ1-5, reads DSGVTQTPKHLITATGQRVTLRCSPRSGDLSVYWYQQSLDQGLQFLIQYYNGEERAKGNILERFSAQQFPDLHSELNLSSLELGDSALYFCASSVGTGWNQPQHFGDGTRLSIL.

This chain uses TRBV18 with TRBJ2-1; D possibly corresponds to TRBD1 (5 bases). Germline V gene sequence: CDR1 KGHSH, CDR2 LQKENI. Between the trimmed V and J ends, which lost 3 bases and 2 bases, there was a span of 11 bases. This CDR3 comprises 15 residues. The CDR3 loop is CASSPARVTYNEQFF. The DNA of the CDR3 is TGTGCCAGCTCACCGGCCAGGGTCACCTACAATGAGCAGTTCTTC.

This clone was counted a few times. The gene calls are TRBV29-1 and TRBJ1-2; tentatively, D is TRBD1 (6 bases). Germline values: CDR1 SQVTM, CDR2 ANQGSEA. Trimming removed 5 bases from V and 2 bases from J, with 12 bases in between. CDR3 length equals 13 residues. The CDR3 protein is CSVSQGMNYGYTF. CDR3 sequence (DNA): TGCAGCGTTTCGCAGGGGATGAACTATGGCTACACCTTC.

CDR3 protein: CASSYVSQGQKLFF. Written as DNA, the CDR3 is TGTGCCAGCAGTTACGTCTCCCAGGGTCAAAAACTGTTTTTT. V is TRBV6-5 and J is TRBJ1-4; weak D call: TRBD1 (5 bases). Germline lookup yields CDR1 MNHEY and CDR2 SVGAGI. Deletions cut 2 bases from V and 9 bases from J, with 13 bases between. There are 14 residues in the CDR3.

The V gene is TRBV28, the J gene TRBJ2-7, with 7 bases identical to TRBD2. Germline V gene lookup returns CDR1 MDHEN and CDR2 SYDVKM. J was trimmed by 0 bases and V by 3 bases; bases with no gene match: 5. The CDR3 is 15 amino acids. The CDR3 reads CASSLGGASSYEQYF. In DNA form, the CDR3 reads TGTGCCAGCAGTTTGGGAGGGGCAAGCTCCTACGAGCAGTACTTC.

This clone was picked up a small number of times. V is TRBV2 and J is TRBJ2-1; tentatively, D is TRBD2 (5 bases). CDR3 length equals 14 residues. CDR1 SNHLY and CDR2 FYNNEI come from the germline V gene. V lost 6 bases and J lost 0, with 9 bases in between. This CDR3 is CASRVGSSYNEQFF. The DNA of the CDR3 is TGTGCCAGCAGGGTAGGGAGCTCCTACAATGAGCAGTTCTTC.

V is TRBV5-4 and J is TRBJ2-1, with 8 bases matching TRBD2. The trim removed 4 bases at V and 9 bases at J, leaving 6 bases unmatched. Germline CDR1 and CDR2: SGHNT and YYREEE (reference sequence). CDR3 size: 13 residues. CDR3 coding DNA: TGTGCCAGCAGCCAGGGACTAGAGGGTGAGCAGTTCTTC. It encodes CASSQGLEGEQFF. Drawing the rest from reference TRBV5-4 and TRBJ2-1, the complete variable domain is ETGVTQSPTHLIKTRGQQVTLRCSSQSGHNTVSWYQQALGQGPQFIFQYYREEENGRGNFPPRFSGLQFPNYSSELNVNALELDDSALYLCASSQGLEGEQFFGPGTRLTVL.